What follows is one TCR beta chain and its context. This clonotype was seen only once. Its antigen remains undetermined. At one boundary the junction diverges from the germline segment, which might be a read error. This sample was taken from a study of T cells in Graves' hyperthyroidism and ophthalmopathy (dated by TCRdb to between 2018 and 2020). Study-wide context: Peripheral blood was collected at initial diagnosis, before any treatment. A discovery cohort of approximately 100 patients, about 40 with Graves' ophthalmopathy and 55 to 65 with stable Graves' hyperthyroidism, was used to find distinguishing TCR V-J signatures. Whether ophthalmopathy could be predicted prospectively was tested in an independent validation cohort made up of under 20 hyperthyroidism patients plus 17 patients who later progressed to ophthalmopathy. The 95 to 100 discovery patients were randomly divided into training and test sets at a 7:3 ratio. The study also compared thyroid tissue and blood T-cell repertoires from roughly 6 Graves' hyperthyroidism patients. After sampling, hyperthyroidism patients received methimazole starting at 30 mg daily, and ophthalmopathy patients received high-dose intravenous methylprednisolone. According to the paper, TCR Vbeta CDR3 sequencing was carried out on 135 peripheral blood samples, which came from 40 to 45 ophthalmopathy, 75 to 80 hyperthyroidism and roughly 17 progressor patients. Summary of the overall study and its limitations: Ophthalmopathy was separated from stable hyperthyroidism by a 13 V-J signature model, with roughly 88% sensitivity and approximately 81% specificity obtained in cross-validation and 80%/75% obtained in testing. Most expanded thyroid clonotypes (frequency above 0.001) were also found in blood, which suggests that blood repertoires may mirror thyroid immune responses. Sample size was not statistically predetermined, and investigators were not blinded to group allocation. During validation, the model predicted progression to ophthalmopathy a median of roughly 7.1 months ahead of onset, with approximately 70% sensitivity and 72% to 85% specificity.

The TCR beta CDR3 regions were amplified from RNA transcripts. The TCR CDR3 was subjected to a first round of RT-PCR using the HTBI primer set and the Qiagen OneStep RT-PCR kit. The libraries were constructed in a second round of multiplex PCR and then size-selected and purified. Sequencing of the libraries was done on an Illumina HiSeq2000 using paired-end 100 bp reads. As for the original processing: Raw data were processed with SOAPnuke, discarding reads with adapters, uncalled bases, mean Phred below 15, or no exact constant-primer or identifier match. COPE v1.2.5 was used to merge the high-quality paired reads, and each unique nucleotide sequence was defined as a clonotype. Clonotypes were aligned to IMGT TRBV, TRBD and TRBJ reference segments using MiTCR v1.1. The analysis included only V-J combinations with a frequency above 0.0001, which together covered 99.2% of the repertoires. The TCS score was defined as F50 (clonal expansion) divided by E x V (chaos), with BLOSUM62-based TCRdist calculated between CDR3 peptides within each V-J. Welch's t-statistics and random forest reduced some 510 V-J features to some 14, which were used in a naive Bayes classifier (R e1071). The public reads were run again by TCRdb, first through fastp at Q25 and then through MiXCR, and only productive beta chains were kept. Rows matching on CDR3 protein sequence are summarized as one entry with the most common DNA and genes. The V and J calls here are based on TCRdb, not the publication. The sample contains 360,000 or so distinct CDR3 sequences, 15% to 20% of them found a single time. 15% to 17% of the sample is in the top ten clones.

From the cysteine up to the phenylalanine, the CDR3 has a length of 13 residues. Just CDR3 DNA is preserved here, 39 bases in frame from base 1. The germline V gene supplies CDR1 SGHTA and CDR2 FQGNSA. Ophthalmopathy patients had moderately to severely active disease, Clinical Activity Score of at least 3, NOSPECS grade of at least 4, and duration under 3 months. Exclusion was applied to patients with uncontrolled infections, other autoimmune diseases, pregnancy or lactation. Diagnoses were established on the basis of clinical symptoms, serum thyroxine and TRAb, thyroid ultrasound, and orbital computed tomography. Ficoll-Paque density gradient centrifugation was used to isolate PBMCs from about 9.4 ml of fresh peripheral blood. Total RNA was extracted with Trizol reagent, and quality was checked on an Agilent 2100 Bioanalyzer.

Sequenced material: blood. Recombination connected TRBV7-2 to TRBJ1-2, with the identity of the D gene unclear. The sequence was obtained from a woman in her thirties or forties with Graves' ophthalmopathy. The CDR3 has the sequence CASSLAAHGGYTF. Here is the DNA: TGTGCCAGCAGTTTAGCCGCGCACGGAGGCTACACCTTC.